One sample yielded the 12 T cell receptor beta chains listed below, sequenced in a study of regulatory T cells in long-lasting Graves disease. Assembly of TCR beta libraries relied on iRepertoire HTBI primers together with Arm-PCR of CDR3 regions. Via MiXCR, TCRdb re-called the multiplex PCR reads, giving one row per CDR3 protein. The table includes about 470,000 distinct CDR3 sequences, 20% to 25% detected once. Noted time point: persistent/refractory GD, antithyroid drugs over 5 years with positive TRAb. The TCR library was prepared using RNA isolated from PBMCs. Here the sequenced sample was peripheral blood mononuclear cells (PBMCs), taken when the disease was refractory, from a patient treated with antithyroid drugs. These receptors were obtained from a female donor with Graves disease.

This clonotype was counted at least ten times. The chain is built from TRBV15 and TRBJ2-5; 8 bases align to TRBD2. The CDR3 loop spans 16 amino acids. After removal of 0 bases from V and 5 bases from J, the junction contained 8 bases not matched to a gene. CDR1 and CDR2 (germline): LNHNV, YYDKDF (reference sequence). The CDR3 protein is CATSRDDSGGRETQYF. The DNA of the CDR3 is TGTGCCACCAGCAGAGATGACAGTGGCGGGAGGGAGACCCAGTACTTC.

The table lists this clonotype with many counts. This chain joins TRBV20-1 and TRBJ2-5; D gene unclear. Trimming stripped 1 base from V and 4 bases from J, with 7 bases between. The CDR3 extends over 12 amino acids. Germline CDR1 and CDR2: DFQATT and SNEGSKA (reference sequence). The CDR3 loop reads CSARASTETQYF. The DNA of the CDR3 is TGCAGTGCTAGAGCGAGCACAGAGACCCAGTACTTC.

This clonotype was counted many times. The CDR3 is CSGEDRGSVREYF. DNA for the CDR3: TGCAGTGGAGAAGACAGGGGGTCCGTCCGGGAGTACTTC. V and J are TRBV20-1 and TRBJ2-7; 9 bases align to TRBD1. The germline gives CDR1 DFQATT, CDR2 SNEGSKA (reference sequence). V lost 7 bases to trimming and J lost 11 bases; unmatched junction nucleotides: 15. This CDR3 has 13 amino acids.

This clonotype was recorded at least ten times. V usage is TRBV2 and J usage is TRBJ2-7, with a possible D match to TRBD2 (5 bases). The V gene lost 8 bases and the J gene lost 2 bases, with 7 bases spanning the gap. This CDR3 has 11 amino acids. In germline, CDR1 is SNHLY, CDR2 FYNNEI. The CDR3 bases are TGTGCCAGCGAGACTACCTACGAGCAGTACTTC. Translation: CASETTYEQYF.

This clonotype has at least ten counts. The chain's CDR3 is CASSPRRPGDYEQYF. CDR3 DNA: TGTGCCAGCAGTCCAAGACGACCAGGGGACTACGAGCAGTACTTC. V and J are TRBV27 and TRBJ2-7; TRBD1 might be the D (6 bases). The CDR3 has 15 amino acids. V shed 5 bases and J shed 3 bases, with 17 bases lying between them. The germline CDR1 and CDR2 sequences are MNHEY and SMNVEV (reference sequence).

To note about this clonotype: A much larger clone differs from this one at a single base, so this may be a read error. The genes are TRBV18 and TRBJ2-2; 7 positions agree with TRBD1. Per germline, CDR1 KGHSH and CDR2 LQKENI. V was clipped by 4 bases and J by 4 bases; unmatched bases: 6. The CDR3 has 15 residues. CDR3 sequence: CASSLTGKSTGELFF. In nucleotides, the CDR3 is TGTGCCAGCTCACTGACAGGGAAGAGCACCGGGGAGCTGTTTTTT.

The chain recombines TRBV24-1 with TRBJ2-2; D remains ambiguous. The CDR3 extends over 14 amino acids. Germline lookup yields CDR1 KGHDR and CDR2 SFDVKD. The ends were cut back, 6 bases at V and 1 base at J, with 8 bases in the middle. The CDR3 here is CATSRGRNTGELFF. CDR3 coding DNA: TGTGCCACCAGTAGAGGCCGGAACACCGGGGAGCTGTTTTTT.

The rearrangement links TRBV7-3 to TRBJ2-3, with D unclear. Germline V gene lookup returns CDR1 SGHTA and CDR2 FQGTGA. The CDR3 is made up of 16 amino acids. V was shortened by 0 bases and J by 3 bases, with 13 bases between the two germline ends. The CDR3 spells CASSLTSSSWTDTQYF. Here the CDR3 DNA reads TGTGCCAGCAGCTTAACGTCGTCTTCTTGGACAGATACGCAGTATTTT.

This clonotype was found many times. The rearrangement uses TRBV27 and TRBJ2-7, with D uncertain. CDR1 is MNHEY, CDR2 SMNVEV, per germline (reference sequence). Trimming took off 3 bases at V and 5 bases at J, with 8 bases between the two ends. The CDR3 covers 12 residues. CDR3 DNA: TGTGCCAGCAGTTTGTCAGACAACGAGCAGTACTTC. It is translated as CASSLSDNEQYF.

This clonotype was seen only once. An end of the junction does not agree with germline; a read error may underlie this. The rearrangement joins TRBV6-4 to TRBJ1-1, with a possible D match to TRBD1 (5 bases). The CDR3 is 17 residues long. CDR1 and CDR2 from the germline V gene are MRHNA and SNTAGT. The CDR3 loop reads CASSYSGRLVGDTEAFF. Written as DNA, the CDR3 is TGTGCCAGCAGTTACTCAGGGCGGCTGGTAGGAGATACTGAAGCTTTCTTT.

This clonotype appeared many times. The chain carries TRBV28 and TRBJ2-7; D is perhaps TRBD2 (6 bases). V was shortened by 6 bases and J by 3 bases, with 15 bases between the two germline ends. The CDR3 is 14 amino acids. Germline V gene lookup returns CDR1 MDHEN and CDR2 SYDVKM. The CDR3 sequence: CASSRLAGGYEQYF. CDR3 DNA: TGTGCCAGCAGCAGACTCGCCGGGGGCTACGAGCAGTACTTC.

Notes on this clonotype: One base away lies a much larger clone, so this may be a sequencing read error. The chain recombines TRBV6-2 or TRBV6-3 with TRBJ2-5; D is perhaps TRBD1 (6 bases). The CDR3 spans 15 residues. Germline values: CDR1 MNHEY, CDR2 SVGEGT. In DNA, the CDR3 is TGTGTCAGCAGCCGCTTCAGGGGCCACCAAGAGACCCAGTACTTC. It translates to CVSSRFRGHQETQYF.